This TCR beta chain comes out of a study of blood T cell repertoires in COVID-19. Study summary: Acute and convalescent COVID-19 samples came from the United States, Italy and Spain. From T cells, B-cell-depleted T cells, or PBMCs came the material, which was cDNA or gDNA.

Trimming left V 7 bases short and J 6 bases short, with 19 bases between. CDR1 SNHLY and CDR2 FYNNEI come from the germline V gene. The CDR3 loop spans 15 amino acids. Original data processing: By means of reference gene primer amplification, nucleated cell counts were estimated. Method: immunoSEQ multiplex PCR; TCRdb's copy keeps in-frame clones and lacks some. That table is the source of V, J and clone size, and D and trimming were worked out from the DNA. The table shows over 130,000 clones, with around 90% occurring only once. Sequenced: peripheral blood. The TCR comes from a man aged 55-75 years with active or convalescent COVID-19. V usage is TRBV2 and J usage is TRBJ1-5; D is unresolved. CDR3 in DNA: TGTGCCAGCACCGAAGCTGCCCGGGGTACTCAGCCCCAGCATTTT. Translation: CASTEAARGTQPQHF.